This T cell receptor beta chain originates from a study of cytomegalovirus exposure and HLA in healthy donors (dated by TCRdb to the late 2010s). For the wider study: In an earlier analysis of about 560 of the donors, roughly 300 Gb of sequence data and just under 120 million unique TCR beta sequences from 150 million to 200 million T cells were reported. Around 320 gigabases of sequencing data and approximately 85 million unique TCR sequences were included in an early release covering 550 to 650 HLA-typed donors. Of the approximately 400 genotyped donors, approximately 83% fell in the genetic ancestry cluster associated with self-reported Caucasian donors. The study was designed to test whether signatures of past pathogen exposure could be identified by cataloging public T cell receptors. The T cell repertoires of several hundred subjects were profiled by immunosequencing and related to cytomegalovirus serostatus. Besides the first cohort of hundreds of subjects, a separate validation cohort made up of some 110 different subjects was used. The study combined high-throughput TCR immunosequencing, statistical association of individual TCRs with disease status, and machine learning to predict cytomegalovirus infection status. A later analysis re-analyzed previously published TCR beta repertoires from 650 to 800 donors and added high-resolution HLA genotyping to study TCR occurrence patterns. Rather than drawing on any new phenotypic data, the later analysis identified candidate immune exposures from TCR beta sequences and the way those sequences occurred across donors. An earlier analysis of around 640 of the donors used high-throughput TCR beta sequencing to judge whether each TCR beta V gene segment behaved as functional or pseudogenic. Donor age, sex, ethnicity and CMV serostatus were compiled together with the repertoire data. In a later genetic analysis, genome-wide SNP genotypes for 398 of the 666 donors were used, and that subset was treated as a discovery cohort. Every discovery cohort repertoire had been produced on one sequencing platform. HLA typing included class I and class II loci at four-digit resolution. Typing coverage differed by locus: A, B, C, DRB1 and DQB1 were typed in roughly 620-630 donors, DQA1 in roughly 510, DPA1 in approximately 610, and DPB1 in just under 480. Roughly 5 DR-DQ haplotypes were handled as single units for association and clustering, since linkage in the cohort was strong. On average, approximately 250,000 unique TCR beta nucleotide sequences were sequenced per donor among a few hundred genotyped donors of the cohort, with roughly 18% of those sequences being non-productive. Points the paper makes about the study in general: Linkage disequilibrium might explain the correlated functional status among segregating V segments, but an unknown experimental factor could not be ruled out. Seventeen rarely observed V segments, including chromosome 9 orphons, were excluded from the earlier analysis of several hundred of the donors because counts were too low. Compared with the roughly 670-donor mean, donors in an Asian-associated ancestry cluster had fewer N-insertions in productive TCRs, according to a later genetic analysis. In the study, around 150 TCR beta chains were listed as associated with cytomegalovirus. While some public TCRs were present in many individuals, most TCR sequences turned up only very rarely across donors. Sequencing depth was assumed to be roughly uniform across donors in the presence/absence analyses, though that assumption may not hold. Some IMGT-functional V segments, including TRBV6-2 and TRBV6-3, could not be distinguished by the 87-base-pair reads and were therefore excluded. A group of highly shared sequence variants was considered likely to be a technical artifact of the sequencing pipeline. A later analysis found that most CMV-associated TCR beta chains appeared HLA-restricted, with HLA associations seemingly driven largely by CMV exposure. Immune exposure information for the cohort was limited to CMV serostatus. Strong co-occurrence of HLA alleles, especially DR and DQ, made assigning TCR associations to individual alleles difficult. Several of the top co-occurrence clusters appeared to be linked to parvovirus B19, influenza, CMV and Epstein-Barr virus, according to a later analysis. Specific HLA alleles were associated with 15,000 to 20,000 TCR beta sequences at a false discovery rate of 0.05 in a later analysis. A few of the identified cytomegalovirus-associated TCR beta chains were confirmed in vitro to be specific for cytomegalovirus antigens. Because HLA typing was unavailable for some donors at each locus, only the typed subset was used in association tests. The cohort was sequenced for TCR beta chains only, and without alpha or paired-chain data the features that could be detected were limited. Broadly in line with IMGT annotations, most TCR beta V segments showed up in productive rearrangements about 90% or about 30% of the time in an earlier analysis of several hundred of the donors. In a later analysis, HLA-associated TCR beta chains showed more clonal expansion and lower generation probabilities than non-associated chains that were equally common. A later genetic analysis associated a missense DCLRE1C variant with V-gene and J-gene trimming of TCR beta chains, and an independent cohort replicated the association. The classifier was reported to diagnose cytomegalovirus status with high specificity and sensitivity in both the original and validation cohorts. A further reported finding was that TCR beta sequences accurately predicted the HLA-A and HLA-B alleles for most subjects in the first cohort. In a later analysis, the rate of TCR association differed among HLA loci, with DRB1 alleles having the most associated TCRs and HLA-C alleles having the fewest. The authors suggested that the approach could potentially be extended to other disease states and immunological phenotypes.

This clone was seen just once. Which antigen it targets is not known. No base quality values were provided; no much bigger clone lies one nucleotide off. Its CDR3 holds 13 amino acids, cysteine through phenylalanine. The sequence is cut down to CDR3 DNA, 39 bases in frame from base 1. V is shortened by 8 bases, J by 4 bases, and the region joining them spans 14 bases. CDR1 and CDR2, per the germline V gene (reference sequence), are MNHEY and SMNVEV. The cohort consisted of hundreds of healthy bone marrow donors. At the time of sampling, all cohort members were nominally healthy, though unrecorded immune exposures were likely present. Of the 666 cohort members, more than 250 had a positive CMV serostatus and 352 had a negative one, while no CMV serostatus was recorded for the donor. Each donor provided a peripheral blood sample, and peripheral blood mononuclear cells were used for TCR beta sequencing. The Qiagen DNeasy Blood Extraction Kit was used to extract genomic DNA from the blood cell samples.

The method was the immunoSEQ multiplex PCR assay. For the multiplex PCR, a mixture combining 60 forward primers for TCR Vbeta segments and 13 reverse primers for TCR Jbeta segments was used. The CDR3 region of rearranged TCR beta genes was amplified from genomic DNA with a multiplex PCR assay. The amplified TCR beta libraries were sequenced on the Illumina HiSeq System as 87-base-pair reads. The published analysis was carried out like this. A later analysis tallied 75 million to 95 million unique TCR beta chains across the 610 or so repertoires, and some 12 million of those chains were shared by two or more donors. A nearest-neighbor algorithm error-corrected the raw reads and collapsed the reads into unique sequences, merging closely related sequences to remove PCR and sequencing errors. Alignment of CDR3 sequences to IMGT reference sequences was used to assign V, D and J gene segments. For a sequence to be retained, a match of at least six nucleotides to both a V gene segment and a J gene segment was required. A rearrangement counted as productive if the CDR3 had no stop codons and remained in frame with V and J, and every other rearrangement counted as non-productive. Following IMGT convention, CDR3 was defined as the stretch from the second conserved V-encoded cysteine to the conserved J-encoded phenylalanine. In an earlier analysis of around 640 of the donors, sequences lacking an unambiguous match to a single V gene segment were excluded. In an earlier analysis of several hundred of the donors, V segments were called functional above 56.7% productive rearrangements and were called segregating when the between-donor standard deviation exceeded 5%. A statistical classification framework was built for diagnosing cytomegalovirus status from the catalog of TCR beta chain sequences. In a later analysis, V and J genes were assigned by comparing TCR nucleotide sequences against IMGT/GENE-DB human TR gene sequences. Using the TCRdist pipeline, a later analysis assigned CDR3 sequences along with most-parsimonious VDJ recombination scenarios. In a later analysis, each TCR beta chain was defined by its CDR3 amino acid sequence together with its V-gene family, and reads lacking a unique V-gene family were excluded. To address suspected cross-contamination and a sequencing artifact, a later analysis removed around 600 highly shared, low-generation-probability nucleotide sequences. A later analysis calculated a clonal expansion index for each public chain from normalized within-repertoire ranks of inferred template counts. A later analysis computed generation probabilities with a VDJ recombination model fitted to out-of-frame rearrangements, and checked the results against IGoR. In a later analysis, hypergeometric tests were used to score TCR-TCR, TCR-HLA and TCR-CMV co-occurrence, with a repertoire-size bias correction applied to TCR pairs. A later analysis estimated false discovery rates by permuting HLA or CMV assignments 20 times. A later analysis grouped co-occurring TCRs with DBSCAN, adding TCRdist sequence similarity when clustering within HLA-allele-positive subsets. Co-occurrence clustering excluded repertoires with fewer than 30,000 or more than 120,000 public chains, plus five with anomalous nucleotide sharing. This immuneACCESS table, as held by TCRdb, lists in-frame sequences with V and J called but not all clones. Of the missing ones, under half trace to an unresolved V gene in checked studies; the others have no known cause. V, J and clone size are those of that table, while D and trimming were read from the DNA. The sample includes 95,000 to 150,000 clones, with approximately 80% observed a single time. Clones ranked in the top ten supply about 3.9% of the sample.

The clonotype comes from a human donor in good health. The V and J segments used are TRBV27 and TRBJ1-1; possibly the D gene is TRBD1, per 6 matching bases. What was sequenced was PBMCs. The nucleotide sequence is given as TGTGCCAGCGGCACAGGGCCGTTCACTGAAGCTTTCTTT. This gives the protein CASGTGPFTEAFF.